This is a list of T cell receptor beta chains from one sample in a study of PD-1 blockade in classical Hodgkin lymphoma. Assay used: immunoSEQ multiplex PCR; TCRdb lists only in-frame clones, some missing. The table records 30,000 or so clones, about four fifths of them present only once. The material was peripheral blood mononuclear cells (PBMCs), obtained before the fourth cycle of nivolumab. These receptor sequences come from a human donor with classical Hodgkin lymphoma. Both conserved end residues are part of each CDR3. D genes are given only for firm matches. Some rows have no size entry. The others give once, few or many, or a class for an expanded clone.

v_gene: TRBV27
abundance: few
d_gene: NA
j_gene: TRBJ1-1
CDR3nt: TGTGCCAGCAGTTTATCGTTCGGGGGGCTCACTGAAGCTTTCTTT
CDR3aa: CASSLSFGGLTEAFF

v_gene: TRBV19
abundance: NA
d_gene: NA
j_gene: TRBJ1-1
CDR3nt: TGTGCCAGTAGTATAGGGGTGAACACTGAAGCTTTCTTT
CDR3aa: CASSIGVNTEAFF

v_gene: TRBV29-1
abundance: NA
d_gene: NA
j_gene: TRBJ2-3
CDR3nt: TGCAGCGTTGGTGGGGAGCCAGATACGCAGTATTTT
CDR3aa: CSVGGEPDTQYF

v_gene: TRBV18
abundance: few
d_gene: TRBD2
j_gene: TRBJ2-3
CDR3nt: TGTGCCAGCTCACCCGGGGGGTATGCAGATACGCAGTATTTT
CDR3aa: CASSPGGYADTQYF

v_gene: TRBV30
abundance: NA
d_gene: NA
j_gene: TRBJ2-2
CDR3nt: TGTGCCTGGAGTGTACAGGTCGGCACCGGGGAGCTGTTTTTT
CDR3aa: CAWSVQVGTGELFF

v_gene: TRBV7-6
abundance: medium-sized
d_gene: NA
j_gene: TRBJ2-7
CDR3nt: TGTGCCAGCAGCTTAGGAGGGGTAGGGGGATCCTACGAGCAGTACTTC
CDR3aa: CASSLGGVGGSYEQYF

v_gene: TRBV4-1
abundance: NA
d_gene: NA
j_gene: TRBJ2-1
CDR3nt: TGCGCCAGCAGCCAAGATTGGCAGGGGTCCTACAATGAGCAGTTCTTC
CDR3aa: CASSQDWQGSYNEQFF

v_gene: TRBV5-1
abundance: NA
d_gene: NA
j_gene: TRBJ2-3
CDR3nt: TGCGCCAGCAGGGGTCTTCAGACGCAGTATTTT
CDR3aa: CASRGLQTQYF

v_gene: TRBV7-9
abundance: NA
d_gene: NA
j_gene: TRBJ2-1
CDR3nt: TGTGCCAGCAGCTTAGGGAGCGATGAGCAGTTCTTC
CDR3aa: CASSLGSDEQFF

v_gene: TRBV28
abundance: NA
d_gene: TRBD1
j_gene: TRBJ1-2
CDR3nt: TGTGCCAGCAGTACCCCAGCGGACAGGGGAGGCTACACCTTC
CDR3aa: CASSTPADRGGYTF

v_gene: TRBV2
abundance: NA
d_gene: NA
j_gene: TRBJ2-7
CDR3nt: TGTGCCAGCTGTGACAGCAACGAGCAGTACTTC
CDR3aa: CASCDSNEQYF

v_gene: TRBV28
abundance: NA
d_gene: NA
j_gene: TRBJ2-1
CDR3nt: TGTGCCAGCAGTTCTTTGACTTTTGGTCATGAGCAGTTCTTC
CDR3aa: CASSSLTFGHEQFF

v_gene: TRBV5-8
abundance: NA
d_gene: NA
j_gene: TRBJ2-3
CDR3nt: TGTGCCAGCAGCTTGGGAGGTCCCACAGATACGCAGTATTTT
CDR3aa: CASSLGGPTDTQYF

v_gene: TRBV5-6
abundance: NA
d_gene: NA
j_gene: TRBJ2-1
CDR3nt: TGTGCCAGCAGCTTGGGGGGCTTAGGGGAGCAGTTCTTC
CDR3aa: CASSLGGLGEQFF

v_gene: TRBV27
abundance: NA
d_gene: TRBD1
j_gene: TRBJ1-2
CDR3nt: TGTGCCAGCAGTTTCGCAGGGGGGAGGACATATGGCTACACCTTC
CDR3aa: CASSFAGGRTYGYTF

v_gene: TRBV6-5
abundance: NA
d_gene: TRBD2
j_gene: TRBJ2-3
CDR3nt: TGTGCCAGCAGGTCGGGGGGGGATACGCAGTATTTT
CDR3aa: CASRSGGDTQYF

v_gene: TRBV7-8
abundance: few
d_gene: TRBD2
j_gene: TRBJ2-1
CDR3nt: TGTGCCAGCATACCCCCCGGACTAGCGGTTTACAATGAGCAGTTCTTC
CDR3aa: CASIPPGLAVYNEQFF

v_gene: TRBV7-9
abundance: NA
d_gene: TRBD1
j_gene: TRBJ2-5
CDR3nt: TGTGCCAGCAGCTTAGGGGACAGGGCGGAGACCCAGTACTTC
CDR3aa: CASSLGDRAETQYF

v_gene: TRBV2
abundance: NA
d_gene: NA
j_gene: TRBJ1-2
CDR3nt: TGTGCCAGCAGTGATACGGGAATTCGTGGCTACACCTTC
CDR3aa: CASSDTGIRGYTF

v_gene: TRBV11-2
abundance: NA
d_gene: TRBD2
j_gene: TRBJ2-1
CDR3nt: TGTGCCAGCAGCTTAGTACTAGCGGGAGGGGAGCAGTTCTTC
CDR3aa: CASSLVLAGGEQFF

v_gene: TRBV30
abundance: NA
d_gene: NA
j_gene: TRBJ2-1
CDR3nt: TGTGCCTGGAGTGTTGGCGGGAACTACAATGAGCAGTTCTTC
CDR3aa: CAWSVGGNYNEQFF

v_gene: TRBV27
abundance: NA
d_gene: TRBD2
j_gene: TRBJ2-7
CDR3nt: TGTGCCAGCAGCCGACTAGCCCGGGGACACGAGCAGTACTTC
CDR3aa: CASSRLARGHEQYF

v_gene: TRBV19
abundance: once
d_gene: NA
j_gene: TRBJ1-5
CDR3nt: TGTGCCAGTAGTAAAAGAGGCAATCAGCCCCAGCATTTT
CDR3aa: CASSKRGNQPQHF

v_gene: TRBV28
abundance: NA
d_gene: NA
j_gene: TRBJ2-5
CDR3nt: TGTGCCAGCAGTTTAATGCGACAGTATTCCCAAGAGACCCAGTACTTC
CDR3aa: CASSLMRQYSQETQYF

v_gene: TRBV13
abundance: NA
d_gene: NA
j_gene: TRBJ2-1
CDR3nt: TGTGCCAGCAGCTCCCCGTTGGATGAGCAGTTCTTC
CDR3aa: CASSSPLDEQFF

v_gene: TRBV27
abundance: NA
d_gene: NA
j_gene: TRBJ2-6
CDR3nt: TGTGCCAGCAGTTCTGGGGCCTGGGCCAACGTCCTGACTTTC
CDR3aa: CASSSGAWANVLTF

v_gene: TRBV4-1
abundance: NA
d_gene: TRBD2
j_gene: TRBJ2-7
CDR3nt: TGCGCCAGCAGCCAAGTATCTGGGCGGGAGGCCTCCTACGAGCAGTACTTC
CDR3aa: CASSQVSGREASYEQYF

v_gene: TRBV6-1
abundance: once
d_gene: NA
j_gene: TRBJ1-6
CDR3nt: TGTGCCAGCAGTGCTGGGGCAAGTGGTTCACCCCTCCACTTT
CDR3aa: CASSAGASGSPLHF

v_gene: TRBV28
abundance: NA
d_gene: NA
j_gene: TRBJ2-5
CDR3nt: TGTGCCAGCAGTTCCGACCCGGAAGAGACCCAGTACTTC
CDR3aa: CASSSDPEETQYF

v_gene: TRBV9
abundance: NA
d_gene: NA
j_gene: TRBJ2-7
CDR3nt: TGTGCCAGCAGCGTAGACTCGGGAGCCTCCTACGAGCAGTACTTC
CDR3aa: CASSVDSGASYEQYF

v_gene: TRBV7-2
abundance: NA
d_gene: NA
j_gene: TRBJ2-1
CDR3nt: TGTGCCAGCAGCTTAGGGCTGTACAATGAGCAGTTCTTC
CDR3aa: CASSLGLYNEQFF

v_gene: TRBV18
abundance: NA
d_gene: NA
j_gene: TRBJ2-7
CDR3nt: TGTGCCAGCTCACCAGGCACGAGCTCCTACGAGCAGTACTTC
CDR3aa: CASSPGTSSYEQYF

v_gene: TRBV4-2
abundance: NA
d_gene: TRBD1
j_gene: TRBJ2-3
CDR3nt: TGTGCCAGCAGTTCTGGGACAGGGGACACAGATACGCAGTATTTT
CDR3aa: CASSSGTGDTDTQYF

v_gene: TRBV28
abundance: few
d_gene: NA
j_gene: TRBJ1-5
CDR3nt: TGTGCCAGCAGCCGGGAAGGGGTCAGGGGTTCCGGGCCCCAGCATTTT
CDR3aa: CASSREGVRGSGPQHF

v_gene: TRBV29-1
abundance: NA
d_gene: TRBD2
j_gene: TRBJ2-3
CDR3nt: TGCAGCGTTGAAGACCCCCGCGGGACTAGCGGGAGTTTCACAGATACGCAGTATTTT
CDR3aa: CSVEDPRGTSGSFTDTQYF

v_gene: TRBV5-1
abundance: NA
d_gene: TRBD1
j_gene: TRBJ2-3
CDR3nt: TGCGCCAGCAGCTTGTCAGGGGGATTTCCTAGCACAGATACGCAGTATTTT
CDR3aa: CASSLSGGFPSTDTQYF

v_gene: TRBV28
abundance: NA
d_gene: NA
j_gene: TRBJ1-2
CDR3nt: TGTGCCAGCAGCCTACCTAGGACAGATCGGTATGGCTACACCTTC
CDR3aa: CASSLPRTDRYGYTF

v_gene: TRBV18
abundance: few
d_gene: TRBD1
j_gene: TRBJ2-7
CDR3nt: TGTGCCAGCTCAGGACAGGGGGCATACGAGCAGTACTTC
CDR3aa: CASSGQGAYEQYF

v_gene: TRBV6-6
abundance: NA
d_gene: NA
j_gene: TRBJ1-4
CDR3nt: TGTGCCAGCAGTTTGCAGGGGAATGAAAAACTGTTTTTT
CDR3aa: CASSLQGNEKLFF

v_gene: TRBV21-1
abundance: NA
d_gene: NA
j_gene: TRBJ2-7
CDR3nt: TGTGCCAGCAGCAATATTAAGAGACTCATCTCCGAGCAGTACTTC
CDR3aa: CASSNIKRLISEQYF

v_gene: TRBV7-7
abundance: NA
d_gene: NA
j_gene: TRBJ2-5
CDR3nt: TGTGCCAGCAGCCTGCGACTAGGGGTAATGGAGACCCAGTACTTC
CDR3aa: CASSLRLGVMETQYF

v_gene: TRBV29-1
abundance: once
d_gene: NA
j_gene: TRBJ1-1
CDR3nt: TGCAGCGTTGCCCCAACAGCCTCCATGAACACTGAAGCTTTCTTT
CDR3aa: CSVAPTASMNTEAFF